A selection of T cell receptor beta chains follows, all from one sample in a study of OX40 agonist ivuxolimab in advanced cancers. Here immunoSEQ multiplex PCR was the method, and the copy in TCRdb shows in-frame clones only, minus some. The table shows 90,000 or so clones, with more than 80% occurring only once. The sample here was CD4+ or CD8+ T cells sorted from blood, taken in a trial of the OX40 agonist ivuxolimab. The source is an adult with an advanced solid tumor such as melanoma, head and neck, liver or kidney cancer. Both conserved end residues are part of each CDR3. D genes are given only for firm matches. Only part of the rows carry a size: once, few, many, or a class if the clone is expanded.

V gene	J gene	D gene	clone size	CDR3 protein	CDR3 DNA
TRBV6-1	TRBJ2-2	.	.	CASSEDGMNTGELFF	TGTGCCAGCAGTGAAGATGGGATGAACACCGGGGAGCTGTTTTTT
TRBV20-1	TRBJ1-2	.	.	CSAPAAYGYTF	TGCAGTGCTCCGGCAGCGTATGGCTACACCTTC
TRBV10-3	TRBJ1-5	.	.	CASRRDWGQPQHF	TGTGCCAGCCGTAGGGACTGGGGTCAGCCCCAGCATTTT
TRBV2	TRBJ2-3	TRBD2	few	CASSDPAGGPDTQYF	TGTGCCAGCAGTGACCCAGCGGGAGGGCCGGATACGCAGTATTTT
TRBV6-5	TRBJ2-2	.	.	CASSYLGFNTGELFF	TGTGCCAGCAGTTACTTGGGGTTCAACACCGGGGAGCTGTTTTTT
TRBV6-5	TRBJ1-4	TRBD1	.	CASTPIQGAGEKLFF	TGTGCCAGCACCCCAATCCAGGGGGCCGGGGAAAAACTGTTTTTT
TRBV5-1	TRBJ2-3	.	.	CASSITEDTDTQYF	TGCGCCAGCAGCATCACAGAAGACACAGATACGCAGTATTTT
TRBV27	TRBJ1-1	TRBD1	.	CASSWFQGALTEAFF	TGTGCCAGCAGTTGGTTCCAGGGGGCGTTAACTGAAGCTTTCTTT
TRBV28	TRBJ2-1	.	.	CASSLWTDSYNEQFF	TGTGCCAGCAGTCTATGGACAGACTCCTACAATGAGCAGTTCTTC
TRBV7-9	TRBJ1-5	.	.	CASSLAQGSQHF	TGTGCCAGCAGCTTAGCGCAGGGTTCCCAGCATTTT
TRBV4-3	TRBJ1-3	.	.	CASSQVGFEPKNTIYF	TGCGCCAGCAGCCAAGTGGGTTTCGAGCCGAAAAACACCATATATTTT
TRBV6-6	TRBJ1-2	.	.	CASSYRGYGYTF	TGTGCCAGCAGTTATCGGGGTTATGGCTACACCTTC
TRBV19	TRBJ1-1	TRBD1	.	CASKIQGWDTEAFF	TGTGCCAGTAAAATACAGGGGTGGGACACTGAAGCTTTCTTT
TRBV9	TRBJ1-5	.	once	CASSVSQGGNQPQHF	TGTGCCAGCAGCGTATCGCAGGGAGGCAATCAGCCCCAGCATTTT
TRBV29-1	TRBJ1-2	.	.	CSVEAQGTNYGYTF	TGCAGCGTTGAGGCGCAGGGGACTAACTATGGCTACACCTTC
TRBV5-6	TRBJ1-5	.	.	CASSSGLGLGNQPQHF	TGTGCCAGCAGCTCCGGCTTGGGGCTTGGGAATCAGCCCCAGCATTTT
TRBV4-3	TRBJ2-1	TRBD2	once	CASSQENPAGEYNEQFF	TGCGCCAGCAGCCAAGAGAACCCTGCGGGGGAGTACAATGAGCAGTTCTTC
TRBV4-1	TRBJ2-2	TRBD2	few	CASSQVLARTNTGELFF	TGCGCCAGCAGCCAAGTACTAGCGCGGACGAACACCGGGGAGCTGTTTTTT
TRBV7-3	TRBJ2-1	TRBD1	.	CASSSGTGRIDEQFF	TGTGCCAGCAGCTCCGGGACAGGGAGGATCGATGAGCAGTTCTTC
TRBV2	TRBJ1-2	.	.	CASGESNYGYTF	TGTGCCAGCGGGGAATCTAACTATGGCTACACCTTC
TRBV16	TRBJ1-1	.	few	CASSPGGTEAFF	TGTGCCAGCAGCCCTGGGGGCACTGAAGCTTTCTTT
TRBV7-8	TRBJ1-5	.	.	CASSWGSMRQPQHF	TGTGCCAGCAGCTGGGGTAGTATGCGTCAGCCCCAGCATTTT
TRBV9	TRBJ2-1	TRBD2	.	CASSAPRRGGYNEQFF	TGTGCCAGCAGCGCCCCGCGGCGGGGGGGCTACAATGAGCAGTTCTTC
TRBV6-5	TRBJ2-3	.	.	CASRARDGTDTQYF	TGTGCCAGCAGGGCGAGGGATGGCACAGATACGCAGTATTTT
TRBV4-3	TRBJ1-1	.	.	CASSPTWRGWKTEAFF	TGCGCCAGCAGCCCTACCTGGAGGGGTTGGAAAACTGAAGCTTTCTTT
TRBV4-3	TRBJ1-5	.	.	CASSQELWSNQPQHF	TGCGCCAGCAGCCAAGAGTTGTGGAGCAATCAGCCCCAGCATTTT